A single sample gave rise to the 3 T cell receptor beta chains below, sequenced in a study of blood T cell repertoires in COVID-19. The table came from immunoSEQ multiplex PCR; TCRdb's copy has only in-frame clones and leaves some out. This sample yields 70,000 to 85,000 clones, of which about 83% are seen a single time; roughly 9% belongs to the top ten. Input material: peripheral blood. The receptors were sampled from a human donor in a cohort sampled during active COVID-19.

The V and J genes are TRBV3-1 (or the pseudogene TRBV3-2) and TRBJ1-2; a weak D match, TRBD1 (5 bases). The germline V gene has CDR1 LGHDT and CDR2 YNNKEL (reference sequence). V was pared by 2 bases and J by 6 bases, with 16 bases between. There are 15 residues in the CDR3. CDR3 in amino acids: CASSQTSGGPNGYTF. DNA of the CDR3: TGTGCCAGCAGCCAAACTAGCGGGGGACCCAATGGCTACACCTTC.

V usage is TRBV19 and J usage is TRBJ1-1; D is possibly TRBD1 (6 bases). This CDR3 comprises 14 residues. Germline CDR1 LNHDA, CDR2 SQIVND (reference sequence). The V gene lost 7 bases and the J gene lost 0 bases, with 12 bases spanning the gap. CDR3 bases: TGTGCCAGTACCCGTCAGGGGATGAACACTGAAGCTTTCTTT. As protein: CASTRQGMNTEAFF. Together with reference TRBV19 and TRBJ1-1, the CDR3 gives the full variable domain: DGGITQSPKYLFRKEGQNVTLSCEQNLNHDAMYWYRQDPGQGLRLIYYSQIVNDFQKGDIAEGYSVSREKKESFPLTVTSAQKNPTAFYLCASTRQGMNTEAFFGQGTRLTVV.

The chain employs TRBV5-1 and TRBJ2-3; the D is unclear. Looked up from germline, CDR1 is SGHRS and CDR2 is YFSETQ. The CDR3 totals 16 residues. V lost 2 bases and J 0 bases, leaving 13 bases between the germline ends. The CDR3 sequence is CASSFLTAASTDTQYF. The CDR3 coding sequence is TGCGCCAGCAGCTTCCTCACAGCAGCCAGCACAGATACGCAGTATTTT.